This is a list of T cell receptor beta chains from one sample in a study of CD8 T cells in Susac syndrome. TCRdb re-called the immunoSEQ multiplex PCR reads through MiXCR, storing one row per CDR3 protein. This sample has 200,000 to 250,000 distinct CDR3 sequences, with 90% to 95% found just once. Sequenced: CD8+ T cells from PBMCs. These receptor sequences come from a human donor with multiple sclerosis. Both conserved end residues are part of each CDR3. The D gene is left open where the match is weak. The size of a clone is reported for some rows only, either as once, few or many, or as a class for expanded clones.

V gene,J gene,D gene,clone size,CDR3 protein
TRBV6-2/TRBV6-3,TRBJ2-1,.,once,CASYDESEQFF
TRBV9,TRBJ1-1,.,.,CASSVSDEGSEAFF
TRBV5-6,TRBJ1-2,.,.,CASSRGPVEYGYTF
TRBV9,TRBJ2-1,TRBD2,.,CASSVGVGRGGLYEQFF
TRBV11-2,TRBJ2-2,.,.,CASSSWTDTGELFF
TRBV7-2,TRBJ2-1,.,.,CASSHPPWGNEQFF
TRBV4-3,TRBJ2-6,.,.,CASSQVRSSGANVLTF
TRBV5-5,TRBJ1-5,.,.,CASSLDRDMGQPQHF
TRBV7-9,TRBJ2-5,TRBD1,once,CASSSTAHRGGAETQYF
TRBV7-9,TRBJ1-2,TRBD1,once,CASSLAPGDREFYGYTF
TRBV12-3/TRBV12-4,TRBJ2-1,.,.,CASSSRVDEQFF
TRBV30,TRBJ1-1,.,.,CAWTVSGADSEAFF
TRBV29-1,TRBJ2-7,.,few,CSVAPGTYEQYF
TRBV1,TRBJ2-5,.,.,CTSSQDPPKQETQYF
TRBV25-1,TRBJ1-1,.,.,CASSVTSNTEAFF
TRBV27,TRBJ1-5,TRBD1,.,CAIGQGTQPQHF
TRBV5-6,TRBJ2-7,.,.,CASSLMGREQYF
TRBV7-9,TRBJ1-3,.,.,CASSLGGNTIYF
TRBV9,TRBJ2-7,.,.,CASSYGDAYEQYF
TRBV9,TRBJ2-3,.,.,CASSAPPGHTDTQYF
TRBV5-4,TRBJ2-7,TRBD1,.,CASSQWDSAYEQYF
TRBV27,TRBJ1-1,TRBD1,.,CASRLTGTGGTEAFF
TRBV6-4,TRBJ2-1,.,.,CASSDSGEQFF
TRBV4-1,TRBJ1-1,.,once,CASSQGPVNTEAFF
TRBV20-1,TRBJ2-7,TRBD1,.,CSARGDREPYEQYF
TRBV5-1,TRBJ1-2,.,.,CASSLLGNGYTF
TRBV4-1,TRBJ2-3,.,.,CASRPTVSTDTQYF
TRBV6-6,TRBJ2-5,.,.,CASSYTPAETQYF
TRBV4-3,TRBJ2-1,.,.,CASSQDNGLLGSYSYNEQFF
TRBV11-1,TRBJ2-7,TRBD1,.,CASSLVTGTGVYEQYF
TRBV7-8,TRBJ2-7,TRBD1,.,CASSLGTGGLSSYEQYF
TRBV27,TRBJ2-5,TRBD2,once,CASSLGLDSMETQYF
TRBV12-3/TRBV12-4,TRBJ1-2,.,.,CASSSTEDRYGYTF
TRBV30,TRBJ2-7,.,.,CAWRDSSEQYF
TRBV9,TRBJ2-3,.,.,CASSVAGAGNTDTQYF
TRBV4-3,TRBJ2-7,.,.,CASSQGQSRNEQYF
TRBV19,TRBJ1-1,.,.,CASGRGSNTEAFF
TRBV27,TRBJ1-1,.,.,CASSSSTVMNTEAFF
TRBV30,TRBJ1-4,.,.,CAWRWDGNEKLFF
TRBV19,TRBJ2-5,.,.,CASSIEREETQYF
TRBV7-9,TRBJ2-7,TRBD2,.,CASSLAAGVNEQYF
TRBV2,TRBJ1-1,.,.,CASTYDSEAFF
TRBV12-3/TRBV12-4,TRBJ1-2,.,.,CASSLTPSPTAGGYTF
TRBV20-1,TRBJ2-1,.,.,CSARPDSNEQFF
TRBV3-1,TRBJ1-6,.,.,CASHIGHRRGSPLHF
TRBV23-1,TRBJ2-7,.,.,CASSRMTRTEQYF
TRBV27,TRBJ2-7,.,.,CASSFMGVPFENEQYF
TRBV7-9,TRBJ2-2,.,.,CASTSTNTGELFF
TRBV9,TRBJ2-1,.,once,CASSVGGPLTEQFF
TRBV4-1,TRBJ2-3,TRBD2,.,CASSQDLAGASTDTQYF
TRBV7-9,TRBJ1-3,TRBD1,.,CASSFGGQAYF
TRBV30,TRBJ1-2,.,.,CAWRSPPGGGYTF
TRBV5-4,TRBJ2-1,.,.,CASSPNRNEQFF
TRBV11-2,TRBJ1-2,.,once,CASSSRPYGYTF
TRBV7-8,TRBJ2-7,TRBD1,.,CASRTGHEQYF